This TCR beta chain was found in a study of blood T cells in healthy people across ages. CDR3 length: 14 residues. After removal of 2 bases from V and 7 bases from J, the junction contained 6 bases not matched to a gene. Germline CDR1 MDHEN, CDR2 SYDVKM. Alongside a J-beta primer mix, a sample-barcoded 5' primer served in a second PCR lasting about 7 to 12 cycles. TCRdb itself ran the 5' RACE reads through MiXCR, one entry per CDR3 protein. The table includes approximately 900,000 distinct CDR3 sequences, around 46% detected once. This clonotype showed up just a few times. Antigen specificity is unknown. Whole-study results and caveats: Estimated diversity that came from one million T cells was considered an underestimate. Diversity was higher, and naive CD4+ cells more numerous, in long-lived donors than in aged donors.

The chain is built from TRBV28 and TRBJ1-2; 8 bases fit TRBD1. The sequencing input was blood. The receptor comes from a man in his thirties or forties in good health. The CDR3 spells CASSLSQGAGGYTF. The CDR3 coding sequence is TGTGCCAGCAGTTTAAGTCAGGGGGCAGGTGGCTACACCTTC.